The 30 T cell receptor beta chains below were found in one sample sequenced in a study of blood T cells in healthy people across ages. Then a second PCR, running roughly 7 to 11 cycles, was carried out with a sample-barcoded 5' primer and a J-beta primer mix. TCRdb re-called the 5' RACE reads through MiXCR, storing one row per CDR3 protein. The table shows about 760,000 distinct CDR3 sequences, with around 25% occurring only once. The sample was also linked to a second study, of T cells of mothers and their children.

The sequenced sample consisted of blood. All receptors derive from a boy younger than 18 in good health.

This clonotype was counted a few times. This chain joins TRBV3-1 and TRBJ2-7, with D possibly TRBD2 on 6 matching bases. The V gene's germline CDR1 is LGHDT and CDR2 YNNKEL (reference sequence). V shed 0 bases and J shed 6 bases, with 12 bases lying between them. This CDR3 is 14 amino acids long. The CDR3 is CASSQDGSRSEQYF. Written as DNA, the CDR3 is TGTGCCAGCAGCCAAGACGGGAGCAGGTCCGAGCAGTACTTC.

The chain employs TRBV20-1 and TRBJ2-1; D remains unclear. This CDR3 spans 11 amino acids. Germline CDR1 DFQATT, CDR2 SNEGSKA (reference sequence). V shed 2 bases and J shed 7 bases, with 6 bases lying between them. The CDR3 nucleotides are TGCAGTGCTAGACACTGGAATGAGCAGTTCTTC. It yields the protein CSARHWNEQFF.

This chain connects TRBV12-3 or TRBV12-4 to TRBJ2-1, with D perhaps TRBD2 (5 bases). The CDR3 totals 16 residues. Trimming stripped 3 bases from V and 0 bases from J, with 12 bases between. The CDR3, as DNA: TGTGCCAGCAGTTTCGTGCGGGCGGACTCCTACAATGAGCAGTTCTTC. It specifies CASSFVRADSYNEQFF.

The table lists this clonotype with a few counts. The gene calls are TRBV12-5 and TRBJ2-2; D not certain. The V end was cut by 5 bases, the J end by 5 bases, with 15 bases between. The CDR3 consists of 15 residues. Germline CDR1 and CDR2: LGHNT and FRNRAP. The CDR3 sequence is CASGTGGPGTGELFF. The CDR3 bases are TGTGCTAGTGGTACGGGCGGTCCTGGGACCGGGGAGCTGTTTTTT.

The rearrangement joins TRBV28 to TRBJ2-5, with D possibly called TRBD1 or TRBD2 (6 bases each). The CDR3 runs to 13 residues. Germline V lookup: CDR1 MDHEN, CDR2 SYDVKM. V lost 2 bases to trimming and J lost 14 bases, with 18 bases between them. The CDR3 DNA is TGTGCCAGCAGTTTACGGTTGGGGGGCCCCACCTACTTC. This translates into CASSLRLGGPTYF.

As DNA, the CDR3 is TGTGCCAGCAGCGAAATACAGTTGGGTGGCACTGAAGCTTTCTTT. This gives the protein CASSEIQLGGTEAFF. The chain joins TRBV7-9 to TRBJ1-1; D ambiguous. CDR3 length: 15 residues. Germline assignment: CDR1 SEHNR and CDR2 FQNEAQ (reference sequence). Trimming shortened V by 5 bases and J by 4 bases, and 17 bases separated the two germline ends.

This clonotype was detected a few times. The rearrangement joins TRBV12-3 or TRBV12-4 to TRBJ2-5; the D gene is possibly TRBD1 (5 bases). The J call is in doubt because the DNA end fits TRBJ2-7 better. The CDR3 extends over 14 amino acids. This chain's CDR3 is CASVLGQGSYEQYF. The CDR3 DNA reads as TGTGCCAGCGTTTTAGGGCAGGGCTCCTACGAGCAGTACTTC.

The genes are TRBV20-1 and TRBJ1-4; D gene unclear. V lost 5 bases and J 8 bases, leaving 18 bases between the germline ends. From germline, CDR1 is DFQATT and CDR2 SNEGSKA (reference sequence). The CDR3 totals 14 residues. The CDR3 here is CSADRTKIGEKLFF. The CDR3 region has the DNA TGCAGTGCTGATCGGACGAAGATCGGGGAAAAACTGTTTTTT.

V is TRBV19 and J is TRBJ2-5; D might be TRBD1 (5 bases). CDR3 size: 14 residues. V lost 1 base and J 1 base, leaving 7 bases between the germline ends. Germline assignment: CDR1 LNHDA and CDR2 SQIVND (reference sequence). The CDR3 nucleotides are TGTGCCAGTAGTATAGGCAGGGTCCAAGAGACCCAGTACTTC. Translation gives CASSIGRVQETQYF.

This chain connects TRBV5-1 to TRBJ1-1; 9 bases map to TRBD1. Germline values: CDR1 SGHRS, CDR2 YFSETQ. With 4 bases clipped from V and 4 bases from J, the junction kept 8 bases outside the gene matches. The CDR3 is 15 residues long. Here the CDR3 reads CASSNDRGTGTEAFF. In DNA form, the CDR3 reads TGCGCCAGCAGCAATGACAGGGGGACCGGCACTGAAGCTTTCTTT.

The rearrangement joins TRBV15 to TRBJ1-4; D may be TRBD1 (6 bases). Per the germline V gene, CDR1 is LNHNV and CDR2 is YYDKDF (reference sequence). Trimming took off 3 bases at V and 2 bases at J, with 13 bases between the two ends. This CDR3 is built from 16 residues. As DNA, the CDR3 is TGTGCCACCAGCAGGAACCGGGGGGCGACTAATGAAAAACTGTTTTTT. Protein: CATSRNRGATNEKLFF.

A remark on this clonotype: A junction end diverges from the germline sequence, so it may reflect a read error. This sequence joins TRBV11-2 and TRBJ2-7; D ambiguous. In germline, CDR1 is SGHAT, CDR2 FQNNGV. CDR3 length equals 13 residues. The CDR3 loop is CASSLVSSYEHYF. CDR3 sequence (DNA): TGTGCCAGCAGCTTAGTGAGCTCCTACGAGCACTACTTC.

The chain joins TRBV5-1 to TRBJ2-7, with D possibly matching TRBD2 (6 bases). Germline CDR1 SGHRS, CDR2 YFSETQ. V was clipped by 0 bases and J by 2 bases, with 15 bases between them. This CDR3 spans 16 amino acids. CDR3 sequence (DNA): TGCGCCAGCAGCTTGGCGGGAGCAGCGGCCGCCTACGAGCAGTACTTC. This encodes CASSLAGAAAAYEQYF.

This clonotype appeared once. The chain couples TRBV20-1 to TRBJ1-2; the match to TRBD1 covers 7 bases. CDR1 is DFQATT and CDR2 is SNEGSKA in the germline V gene (reference sequence). V was pared by 0 bases and J by 7 bases, with 5 bases of the junction left unmatched. The CDR3 is 13 residues long. CDR3 nucleotide sequence: TGCAGTGCTAGAGAGAAGGGGGCTGGTGGCTACACCTTC. It codes for CSAREKGAGGYTF.

The chain combines TRBV15 with TRBJ2-1; TRBD2 aligns across 9 bases. Germline lookup yields CDR1 LNHNV and CDR2 YYDKDF (reference sequence). The trim removed 0 bases at V and 6 bases at J, leaving 9 bases unmatched. This CDR3 region has 17 residues. CDR3 in amino acids: CATSRDSPSGIGNEQFF. The CDR3 DNA sequence: TGTGCCACCAGCAGAGATTCGCCTAGCGGGATCGGCAATGAGCAGTTCTTC.

The chain is built from TRBV29-1 and TRBJ1-1; D gene ambiguous. From germline, CDR1 is SQVTM and CDR2 ANQGSEA. The V end was cut by 5 bases, the J end by 2 bases, with 12 bases between. This CDR3 comprises 13 residues. CDR3 bases: TGCAGCGTTATAAGCGGCCTCAACACTGAAGCTTTCTTT. Encoded protein: CSVISGLNTEAFF. The variable domain in full, completed from reference TRBV29-1 and TRBJ1-1, reads SAVISQKPSRDICQRGTSLTIQCQVDSQVTMMFWYRQQPGQSLTLIATANQGSEATYESGFVIDKFPISRPNLTFSTLTVSNMSPEDSSIYLCSVISGLNTEAFFGQGTRLTVV.

The chain uses TRBV5-1 and TRBJ2-1; 8 bases fit TRBD2. This CDR3 has 15 amino acids. The V gene end was trimmed by 6 bases and the J gene end by 1 base; junction bases not matched to a gene: 6. Germline CDR1 SGHRS, CDR2 YFSETQ. The CDR3: CASKGSGGSYNEQFF. CDR3 nucleotide sequence: TGCGCCAGCAAGGGAAGCGGGGGATCCTACAATGAGCAGTTCTTC.

This clonotype was observed a single time. The rearrangement joins TRBV23-1 to TRBJ2-5, with TRBD1 identical over 7 bases. TRBV23-1 is given ORF status, its function remaining uncertain. The CDR3 extends over 15 amino acids. After removal of 4 bases from V and 11 bases from J, the junction contained 16 bases not matched to a gene. In DNA, the CDR3 is TGCGCCAGCAGTCGACCGGGACAGTATACGGTGGAGCAGTACTTC. It encodes CASSRPGQYTVEQYF.

The V gene is TRBV5-1, the J gene TRBJ2-3; 7 nucleotides match TRBD2. Germline CDR1 and CDR2: SGHRS and YFSETQ. Trimming cost V 1 base and J 2 bases; bases outside gene matches: 1. The CDR3 totals 14 residues. This chain's CDR3 is CASSLQRDTDTQYF. In DNA, the CDR3 is TGCGCCAGCAGCTTGCAGCGGGACACAGATACGCAGTATTTT.

Only a few counts were recorded for this clonotype. CDR3 residues: CASSQTRDGNYGYTF. The DNA of the CDR3 is TGCGCCAGCAGCCAAACTCGGGACGGCAACTATGGCTACACCTTC. This chain joins TRBV4-1 and TRBJ1-2, with D maybe TRBD1 (5 bases). Germline CDR1 reads MGHRA; CDR2 reads YSYEKL. Between the trimmed V and J ends, which lost 2 bases and 2 bases, there was a span of 12 bases. The CDR3 has 15 amino acids.

The chain carries TRBV9 and TRBJ2-5, with D uncertain. Germline V CDR1 and CDR2: SGDLS, YYNGEE. The CDR3 is made up of 13 amino acids. V lost 7 bases and J lost 2, with 12 bases in between. The CDR3 sequence: CASSKGGQETQYF. CDR3 in DNA: TGTGCCAGCTCCAAGGGCGGTCAAGAGACCCAGTACTTC.

The chain has TRBV6-6 and TRBJ1-5; D call uncertain. V shed 1 base and J shed 3 bases, with 10 bases lying between them. The CDR3 is made up of 15 amino acids. CDR1 is MNHNY, CDR2 SVGAGI, per germline (reference sequence). In DNA, the CDR3 is TGTGCCAGCAGTTACTTAGGCCAGATCAATCAGCCCCAGCATTTT. Its translation: CASSYLGQINQPQHF.

To note about this clonotype: One end of the junction does not line up with germline, which may come from a read error. The J gene is TRBJ2-2, the V gene TRBV7-3; 11 bases are shared with TRBD2. CDR1 SGHTA and CDR2 FQGTGA come from the germline V gene. This CDR3 spans 19 amino acids. The CDR3 sequence is CASSLTSLAGATNAGELFF. CDR3 nucleotides: TGTGCCAGCAGCTTAACCTCACTAGCGGGGGCTACGAACGCCGGGGAGCTGTTTTTT.

This clonotype was counted a few times. V usage is TRBV4-2 and J usage is TRBJ1-1, with 7 positions matching TRBD1. The CDR3 covers 19 residues. Trimming removed 6 bases from V and 4 bases from J; junction bases left unmatched: 23. The V gene's germline CDR1 is LGHNA and CDR2 YNFKEQ. CDR3 bases: TGTGCCAGCAGTCGCGAACAAGATAGGCAGGGGGAGTGGGGCACTGAAGCTTTCTTT. This sequence encodes CASSREQDRQGEWGTEAFF.

The chain employs TRBV4-3 and TRBJ2-1; D is ambiguous. The CDR3 runs to 13 residues. With 0 bases removed from V and 10 bases from J, the gap between germline ends came to 10 bases. The germline V gene encodes CDR1 LGHNA and CDR2 YSLEER. Here the CDR3 DNA reads TGCGCCAGCAGCCAAGATGTAGTATACGAGCAGTTCTTC. This codes for CASSQDVVYEQFF.

In this sample, this clonotype turned up once. V usage is TRBV20-1 and J usage is TRBJ2-5; possibly TRBD1 for D (6 bases). This CDR3 contains 15 residues. V was pared by 2 bases and J by 5 bases, with 18 bases between. CDR1 and CDR2 from the germline V gene are DFQATT and SNEGSKA (reference sequence). For the CDR3, the DNA is TGCAGTGCTAGAAAACAGGGTGAGGTGGAGGAGACCCAGTACTTC. It specifies CSARKQGEVEETQYF.

The chain recombines TRBV29-1 with TRBJ2-1; D might be TRBD1 (7 bases). Deletions cut 5 bases from V and 6 bases from J, with 14 bases between. The CDR3 covers 13 residues. Germline loops: CDR1 SQVTM, CDR2 ANQGSEA. CDR3 DNA sequence: TGCAGCGTTTGGAGGGGGCGACTCAATGAGCAGTTCTTC. Residues: CSVWRGRLNEQFF.

V is TRBV13 and J is TRBJ2-7, with D tentatively TRBD2 (6 bases). Trimming took off 6 bases at V and 2 bases at J, with 17 bases between the two ends. The CDR3 totals 15 residues. Germline CDR1 reads PRHDT; CDR2 reads FYEKMQ (reference sequence). The CDR3 loop reads CASSVGGIGTYEQYF. The CDR3, as DNA: TGTGCCAGCAGTGTCGGCGGGATAGGAACCTACGAGCAGTACTTC.

This clonotype was detected only a few times. CDR3 sequence: CASSQEGTFSYEQYF. For the CDR3, the DNA is TGCGCCAGCAGCCAAGAAGGAACGTTCTCCTACGAGCAGTACTTC. The V gene is TRBV4-1, the J gene TRBJ2-5; D remains ambiguous. The DNA end is more similar to TRBJ2-7, so the J call may be wrong. Germline V gene sequence: CDR1 MGHRA, CDR2 YSYEKL. The CDR3 covers 15 residues.

This clonotype was detected a few times. The gene calls are TRBV3-1 and TRBJ2-4, with 8 bases matching TRBD1. CDR1 LGHDT and CDR2 YNNKEL come from the germline V gene (reference sequence). After removal of 0 bases from V and 0 bases from J, the junction contained 7 bases not matched to a gene. This CDR3 is 18 amino acids long. DNA for the CDR3: TGTGCCAGCAGCCAAGACCGGACAGGGCGAGGAGCCAAAAACATTCAGTACTTC. This gives the protein CASSQDRTGRGAKNIQYF.